The 30 T cell receptor beta chains listed next were all sequenced from one sample in a study of molecular identifiers for immune sequencing clone quantification. MiXCR, run by TCRdb on the PCR reads, gives a single entry per CDR3 protein. The sample has tens of thousands of distinct CDR3 sequences, roughly a sixth seen once. The sequencing input was naive CD8+ T cells from blood, with Jurkat cell RNA spiked in. Subset indicated: FACS-sorted CD8+CD4-CCR7+CD45RA+ naive T cells. The receptors were gathered from a human donor in good health. Some libraries in this study had Jurkat cell RNA spiked in.

This clonotype counts as medium-sized (0.01 to 0.1%). The chain combines TRBV28 with TRBJ2-5, with D possibly being TRBD1 or TRBD2 (6 bases each). Germline V gene data show CDR1 as MDHEN and CDR2 as SYDVKM. The CDR3 is 14 amino acids. Trimming shortened V by 6 bases and J by 7 bases, and 18 bases separated the two germline ends. The CDR3, as DNA: TGTGCCAGCAGCCCTCCGGGGGCGTATGGGACCCAGTACTTC. Encoded protein: CASSPPGAYGTQYF.

This clonotype was observed at least ten times. The chain employs TRBV11-2 and TRBJ2-7, with 11 bases fitting TRBD2. The germline V gene encodes CDR1 SGHAT and CDR2 FQNNGV. Unmatched junction bases numbered 6, after V lost 1 base and J lost 7 bases. The CDR3 sequence is 15 residues long. The DNA for the CDR3 is TGTGCCAGCAGCTTAGTTAGCGGGAGGGCCAGGGAGCAGTACTTC. Translation gives CASSLVSGRAREQYF.

This clonotype was counted at least ten times. This chain uses TRBV12-3 or TRBV12-4 with TRBJ2-7, with D perhaps TRBD2 (5 bases). Trimming took 1 base from V and 3 from J, leaving 16 bases between them. The CDR3 consists of 16 residues. The CDR3 DNA sequence: TGTGCCAGCAGTTTAGGGGTATGGGCGGGTAACTACGAGCAGTACTTC. Amino acids: CASSLGVWAGNYEQYF.

In this sample, this clonotype turned up many times. This chain joins TRBV25-1 and TRBJ2-7, with 8 bases lining up with TRBD1. This CDR3 has 13 residues. With 6 bases clipped from V and 5 bases from J, the junction kept 6 bases outside the gene matches. Per germline, CDR1 MGHDK and CDR2 SYGVNS. This chain's CDR3 is CASSPLGQDEQYF. CDR3 sequence (DNA): TGTGCCAGCAGCCCTCTGGGACAGGACGAGCAGTACTTC.

This clonotype has a count of ten or more. This sequence joins TRBV29-1 and TRBJ2-1; TRBD2 matches at 11 bases. The CDR3 covers 14 residues. Germline V CDR1 and CDR2: SQVTM, ANQGSEA. CDR3 in DNA: TGCAGTACTAGCGGGGGACGCTCCTACAATGAGCAGTTCTTC. This gives the protein CSTSGGRSYNEQFF.

This clonotype was counted only a few times. This clone may be a read error of a much larger clone one base away. The chain joins TRBV30 to TRBJ2-7; 7 nucleotides align to TRBD2. Germline-derived CDR1 and CDR2 are GTSNPN and SVGIG (reference sequence). This CDR3 region has 13 residues. The CDR3 coding sequence is TGTGCCTGGGAGGCGGGACTATACTACGGGCAGTACTTC. This translates into CAWEAGLYYGQYF. Looking up the rest from reference TRBV30 and TRBJ2-7 gives the full variable domain: SQTIHQWPATLVQPVGSPLSLECTVEGTSNPNLYWYRQAAGRGLQLLFYSVGIGQISSEVPQNLSASRPQDRQFILSSKKLLLSDSGFYLCAWEAGLYYGQYFGPGTRLTVT.

V gene TRBV7-6 combines with J gene TRBJ2-3; 14 nucleotides line up with TRBD2. V shed 4 bases, J shed 0 bases, and the junction held 9 bases outside the gene matches. CDR1 is SGHVS, CDR2 FNYEAQ, per germline. The CDR3 has 19 amino acids. CDR3 nucleotide sequence: TGTGCCAGCAGCTCTCGGACTAGCGGGGGGCCTAAAAGCACAGATACGCAGTATTTT. It yields the protein CASSSRTSGGPKSTDTQYF.

This clonotype was seen repeatedly, ten times or more. J is TRBJ2-2 and V is TRBV20-1; TRBD1 might be the D (6 bases). There are 15 residues in the CDR3. CDR1 DFQATT and CDR2 SNEGSKA come from the germline V gene (reference sequence). Trimming removed 4 bases from V and 0 bases from J, with 12 bases in between. CDR3 bases: TGCAGTGCTAACCCGGGACACGCGAACACCGGGGAGCTGTTTTTT. Its protein is CSANPGHANTGELFF.

This clonotype was found many times. The V gene is TRBV12-3 or TRBV12-4, the J gene TRBJ2-3; TRBD2 matches 8 bases. This CDR3 region has 14 residues. The V and J ends lost 6 bases and 3 bases, in that order; junction bases with no gene match: 5. The CDR3 is CASSALAATDTQYF. The CDR3 DNA reads as TGTGCCAGCAGCGCACTAGCGGCGACAGATACGCAGTATTTT.

This clonotype was counted at least ten times. For the CDR3, the DNA is TGTGCCAGCCAGCCAAGTAGTTCTAGCGGGAGGGCTAGGTCGGATGAGCAGTTCTTC. Translated: CASQPSSSSGRARSDEQFF. This chain joins TRBV4-2 and TRBJ2-1, with 12 bases fitting TRBD2. The junction had 22 bases not matched to a gene; V was cut back by 8 bases and J by 8 bases. Germline V gene data show CDR1 as LGHNA and CDR2 as YNFKEQ. This CDR3 contains 19 residues.

This clonotype is medium-sized in the sample. The chain employs TRBV7-9 and TRBJ1-5; 9 nucleotides agree with TRBD1. Germline-derived CDR1 and CDR2 are SEHNR and FQNEAQ (reference sequence). This CDR3 is built from 15 residues. With 4 bases clipped from V and 5 bases from J, the junction kept 6 bases outside the gene matches. The DNA for the CDR3 is TGTGCCAGCAGCTCCGGGACAGGGCCCCATCAGCCCCAGCATTTT. This sequence encodes CASSSGTGPHQPQHF.

Points on this clonotype: This could be a read error, since a much larger clone is one nucleotide away. The chain is built from TRBV6-5 and TRBJ2-7; possible D gene TRBD1, 6 bases. This CDR3 has 15 amino acids. Trimming pared 2 bases from V and 3 bases from J, leaving 14 bases between. Germline CDR1 is MNHEY and CDR2 is SVGAGI. The CDR3 sequence is CASSYGSGEHYEQYF. DNA of the CDR3: TGTGCCAGCAGTTACGGTTCAGGGGAACACTACGAGCAGTACTTC.

In its sample, this clonotype was seen many times. The chain has TRBV12-3 or TRBV12-4 and TRBJ2-3, with a tentative D call TRBD2 (6 bases). Between the trimmed V and J ends, which lost 3 bases and 4 bases, there was a span of 14 bases. This CDR3 region has 15 residues. The CDR3 reads CASSFAGLGADTQYF. CDR3 DNA sequence: TGTGCCAGCAGTTTTGCGGGGCTGGGCGCAGATACGCAGTATTTT.

Note on this clonotype: A much larger clone lies one base from this, so it may be a read error. The genes are TRBV3-1 and TRBJ2-4, with TRBD2 matching 7 bases. The CDR3 totals 19 residues. Germline lookup yields CDR1 LGHDT and CDR2 YNNKEL (reference sequence). CDR3: CAGSLFPRGSGAKKNIQYF. The CDR3 DNA is TGTGCCGGCAGCCTTTTCCCCAGAGGGAGCGGGGCCAAAAAAAACATTCAGTACTTC.

This clonotype was seen many times. This rearrangement joins TRBV13 to TRBJ2-5; no clear D gene. There are 15 residues in the CDR3. The germline CDR1 and CDR2 sequences are PRHDT and FYEKMQ (reference sequence). The V end lost 3 bases, the J end lost 5 bases, and 16 bases lay between the germline ends. CDR3 in DNA: TGTGCCAGCAGCTTCGAAGCCGAGATCAGTGAGACCCAGTACTTC. Its translation: CASSFEAEISETQYF.

V and J are TRBV9 and TRBJ2-7; 9 bases are shared with TRBD1. Germline CDR1 and CDR2: SGDLS and YYNGEE. Trimming removed 0 bases from V and 2 bases from J; junction bases left unmatched: 0. CDR3 length: 14 amino acids. DNA of the CDR3: TGTGCCAGCAGCGTAGGGACAGGGGCCTACGAGCAGTACTTC. Protein: CASSVGTGAYEQYF.

This clonotype appeared many times. The chain has TRBV5-1 and TRBJ1-1; D might be TRBD1 (5 bases). Between the trimmed V and J ends, which lost 0 bases and 1 base, there was a span of 13 bases. CDR1 and CDR2 (germline): SGHRS, YFSETQ. The length of the CDR3 is 16 residues. DNA for the CDR3: TGCGCCAGCAGCTTGGGGCCCTGGCAGGGGAACACTGAAGCTTTCTTT. Encoded protein: CASSLGPWQGNTEAFF.

This clonotype appeared many times. The chain is built from TRBV4-1 and TRBJ1-5; no clear D. Per the germline V gene, CDR1 is MGHRA and CDR2 is YSYEKL. V was trimmed by 0 bases and J by 6 bases, leaving 12 bases between them. This CDR3 spans 15 amino acids. The CDR3, as DNA: TGCGCCAGCAGCCAAGAAGACGTGGGGATTCAGCCCCAGCATTTT. Amino acid sequence: CASSQEDVGIQPQHF.

For this clonotype: A single base separates this from a much larger clone, so it may be a read error. The chain recombines TRBV28 with TRBJ2-7; 7 bases map to TRBD2. The CDR3 has 13 amino acids. With 5 bases clipped from V and 0 bases from J, the junction kept 1 base outside the gene matches. Germline values: CDR1 MDHEN, CDR2 SYDVKM. CDR3 amino acids: CASSGRGSYEQYF. The CDR3 DNA follows: TGTGCCAGCAGTGGGAGGGGCTCCTACGAGCAGTACTTC.

This clonotype was counted at least ten times. V is TRBV18 and J is TRBJ2-3; no definite D call. V lost 2 bases and J 2 bases, leaving 5 bases between the germline ends. The CDR3 consists of 13 residues. From germline, CDR1 is KGHSH and CDR2 LQKENI. The CDR3 sequence: CASSPDDTDTQYF. In DNA form, the CDR3 reads TGTGCCAGCTCACCAGATGACACAGATACGCAGTATTTT.

This clonotype has a count of ten or more. The chain uses TRBV20-1 and TRBJ1-1, with D maybe TRBD1 (5 bases). This CDR3 is 16 amino acids long. The germline V gene encodes CDR1 DFQATT and CDR2 SNEGSKA (reference sequence). Between the trimmed V and J ends, which lost 5 bases and 6 bases, there was a span of 25 bases. CDR3: CSAPNPRGGPGPEAFF. CDR3 DNA sequence: TGCAGTGCTCCCAATCCCAGAGGCGGCCCGGGACCTGAAGCTTTCTTT.

The chain has TRBV7-2 and TRBJ2-7; TRBD1 matches at 8 bases. Germline lookup yields CDR1 SGHTA and CDR2 FQGNSA. The V gene end was trimmed by 5 bases and the J gene end by 3 bases; junction bases not matched to a gene: 6. The CDR3 spans 14 residues. The CDR3 DNA is TGTGCCAGCAGCGGCCGGGACAGGTACTACGAGCAGTACTTC. Its protein product is CASSGRDRYYEQYF.

As regards this clonotype: This may be a read error, as it is one base from a much larger clone. This chain joins TRBV20-1 and TRBJ2-7; D is ambiguous. Germline V lookup: CDR1 DFQATT, CDR2 SNEGSKA (reference sequence). The V end was cut by 0 bases, the J end by 9 bases, with 6 bases between. The CDR3 covers 10 residues. The chain's CDR3 is CSARDGGQYF. CDR3 nucleotides: TGCAGTGCTAGAGACGGTGGGCAGTACTTC.

On this clonotype itself: This clone may be a read error of a much larger clone one base away. The chain links TRBV12-3 or TRBV12-4 to TRBJ2-3; TRBD2 agrees at 9 bases. This CDR3 is built from 15 residues. V shed 7 bases and J 1 base; nucleotides not matched to a gene: 6. CDR3 protein: CASKGLAGRTDTQYF. DNA for the CDR3: TGTGCCAGCAAGGGACTAGCAGGCCGCACAGATACGCAGTATTTT.

Remarks on this clonotype: This could be a read error, since a much larger clone is one nucleotide away. It is likely a read error, because the conserved phenylalanine at the end of the CDR3 is missing. This chain connects TRBV5-3 to TRBJ1-5; D not resolved. TRBV5-3 is assigned to the ORF class and has an uncertain function. V lost 4 bases to trimming and J lost 5 bases, with 16 bases between them. CDR3 length: 15 amino acids. CDR3 sequence reads: CARSPGGRFDQPQHL. CDR3 bases: TGTGCCAGAAGCCCGGGAGGGAGGTTCGATCAGCCCCAGCATCTT.

This clonotype was seen at least ten times. This chain connects TRBV9 to TRBJ2-7; D possibly corresponds to TRBD2 (5 bases). CDR1 SGDLS and CDR2 YYNGEE come from the germline V gene. Trimming took off 2 bases at V and 1 base at J, with 7 bases between the two ends. CDR3 length equals 13 residues. The CDR3: CASSVGGSYEQYF. CDR3 coding DNA: TGTGCCAGCAGCGTGGGCGGGTCCTACGAGCAGTACTTC.

Concerning this clonotype itself: A much more abundant neighbour one base away suggests this may be a read error. This chain links TRBV27 with TRBJ1-4, with D possibly matching TRBD1 (5 bases). CDR3 size: 13 residues. Germline V gives CDR1 MNHEY, CDR2 SMNVEV (reference sequence). CDR3 residues: CASSPQGSEELFF. DNA for the CDR3: TGTGCCAGCAGTCCCCAGGGATCTGAAGAACTGTTTTTT.

This clonotype came up many times. V gene TRBV12-3 or TRBV12-4 combines with J gene TRBJ2-4, with a weak D call TRBD2 (6 bases). Deletions cut 3 bases from V and 1 base from J, with 13 bases between. The CDR3 is 16 amino acids. CDR3 in DNA: TGTGCCAGCAGTTTGTCCGGGGGTTTGGCCAAAAACATTCAGTACTTC. This sequence encodes CASSLSGGLAKNIQYF.

This clonotype was seen many times. The chain joins TRBV7-9 to TRBJ1-1, with D possibly TRBD1 on 6 matching bases. Germline V CDR1 and CDR2: SEHNR, FQNEAQ (reference sequence). Trimming stripped 4 bases from V and 0 bases from J, with 12 bases between. This CDR3 comprises 15 residues. The CDR3 nucleotides are TGTGCCAGCAGCTCGGTGACAGGCATGAACACTGAAGCTTTCTTT. It specifies CASSSVTGMNTEAFF.

This clonotype was recorded only once. This may stem from a read error, because a much larger clone lies one nucleotide away. This sequence joins TRBV11-2 and TRBJ2-3, with D tentatively TRBD1 or TRBD2 (5 bases each). This CDR3 is 13 amino acids long. Germline values: CDR1 SGHAT, CDR2 FQNNGV. DNA of the CDR3: TGTGCCAGCTCTCCTAGCACGACAGATGCGCAGTATTTT. It encodes CASSPSTTDAQYF.